These T cell receptor beta chains were read from a single sample in a study of identical twins. TCRdb re-called the 5' RACE reads through MiXCR, storing one row per CDR3 protein. The sample records 690,000 or so distinct CDR3 sequences, 8.6% being singletons. This sample also appeared in a second study, on yellow fever vaccine responses in identical twins.

Sequencing input: PBMCs. These receptors came from a woman between 18 and 30 years old in good health. CDR3s include the opening cysteine and the closing phenylalanine or tryptophan. D genes are given only for firm matches. Only part of the rows carry a size: once, few, many, or a class if the clone is expanded.

clone_size,j_call,d_call,v_call,cdr3_aa,cdr3_nt
many,TRBJ2-1,NA,TRBV20-1,CSASYGAMDDEQFF,TGCAGTGCTAGTTACGGGGCCATGGACGATGAGCAGTTCTTC
NA,TRBJ1-3,NA,TRBV12-3/TRBV12-4,CASTLHGNTIYF,TGTGCCAGCACCCTCCATGGAAACACCATATATTTT
NA,TRBJ2-2,TRBD2,TRBV9,CASSPHGLAYAGELFF,TGTGCCAGCAGCCCCCACGGACTAGCGTACGCCGGGGAGCTGTTTTTT
NA,TRBJ2-5,TRBD2,TRBV3-1,CASSQGGTSQPLETQYF,TGTGCCAGCAGCCAAGGGGGGACTAGCCAACCTCTGGAGACCCAGTACTTC
few,TRBJ1-5,TRBD1,TRBV5-5,CASSSTGTGIGQPQHF,TGTGCCAGCAGCAGCACCGGGACAGGGATTGGGCAGCCCCAGCATTTT
NA,TRBJ2-1,TRBD2,TRBV7-2,CAISLLVAGNEQFF,TGTGCCATCAGCCTACTCGTAGCGGGGAATGAGCAGTTCTTC
few,TRBJ2-2,NA,TRBV7-2,CATNTGELFF,TGTGCAACGAACACCGGGGAGCTGTTTTTT
many,TRBJ1-1,NA,TRBV9,CASTDFRGEAFF,TGTGCCAGCACGGACTTCCGAGGGGAAGCTTTCTTT
NA,TRBJ2-3,TRBD2,TRBV5-1,CASSLESGKGDTQYF,TGCGCCAGCAGCTTGGAAAGCGGGAAGGGGGATACGCAGTATTTT
many,TRBJ2-1,NA,TRBV6-2/TRBV6-3,CASSEFRPANEQFF,TGTGCCAGCAGTGAGTTTAGGCCCGCCAATGAGCAGTTCTTC
many,TRBJ2-5,NA,TRBV7-2,CASSSREGHNQETQYF,TGTGCCAGCAGCTCGCGAGAAGGACATAATCAAGAGACCCAGTACTTC
NA,TRBJ2-3,TRBD1,TRBV7-6,CASSFRWTGATDTQYF,TGTGCCAGCAGCTTTAGATGGACAGGGGCCACAGATACGCAGTATTTT
NA,TRBJ2-1,TRBD2,TRBV15,CATSRDLRGGAHEQFF,TGTGCCACCAGCAGAGATCTGCGCGGGGGGGCCCATGAGCAGTTCTTC
many,TRBJ2-2,TRBD1,TRBV7-2,CASSLAGQDTGELFF,TGTGCCAGCAGCTTAGCGGGACAGGACACCGGGGAGCTGTTTTTT
many,TRBJ2-3,NA,TRBV29-1,CSVELAADTQYF,TGCAGCGTTGAGTTGGCAGCAGATACGCAGTATTTT
few,TRBJ1-4,TRBD1,TRBV7-9,CASSYGQDGEKLFF,TGTGCCAGCAGCTACGGACAGGATGGGGAAAAACTGTTTTTT
few,TRBJ2-5,TRBD2,TRBV6-1,CASRPGLAGSETQYF,TGTGCCAGCAGACCGGGACTAGCGGGGTCAGAGACCCAGTACTTC
NA,TRBJ2-1,NA,TRBV25-1,CASSDSQHPQFF,TGTGCCAGCAGTGATTCCCAACACCCCCAGTTCTTC
few,TRBJ2-7,NA,TRBV20-1,CSAGGRGYEQYF,TGCAGTGCTGGAGGACGGGGCTACGAGCAGTACTTC
many,TRBJ1-4,NA,TRBV4-3,CASSQERERDNEKLFF,TGCGCCAGCAGCCAAGAGCGGGAGAGGGATAATGAAAAACTGTTTTTT
few,TRBJ2-7,NA,TRBV3-1,CASSQDPGAREQYF,TGTGCCAGCAGCCAAGATCCAGGGGCCCGCGAGCAGTACTTC
few,TRBJ2-1,TRBD1,TRBV10-3,CAISDHRGRNEQFF,TGTGCCATCAGTGATCACAGGGGGAGAAATGAGCAGTTCTTC
few,TRBJ2-7,NA,TRBV20-1,CSADPGTSYEQYF,TGCAGTGCTGACCCCGGGACTTCCTACGAGCAGTACTTC
NA,TRBJ2-5,NA,TRBV28,CASSARRQLFQETQYF,TGTGCCAGCAGTGCTCGAAGGCAGCTTTTCCAAGAGACCCAGTACTTC
many,TRBJ2-4,NA,TRBV12-3/TRBV12-4,CASSTTALQYF,TGTGCCAGCAGTACGACAGCTCTTCAGTACTTC
few,TRBJ2-1,TRBD2,TRBV5-5,CASGLAVYNEQFF,TGTGCCAGCGGGCTAGCGGTCTACAATGAGCAGTTCTTC
NA,TRBJ2-1,NA,TRBV11-2,CASSTYSNFQQFF,TGTGCCAGCAGCACCTACAGCAATTTTCAGCAGTTCTTC